The T cell receptor (beta chain) described here comes from a study of early T cells in non-severe SARS-CoV-2 infection. Study information: The authors sequenced bulk RNA from unsorted whole blood, leaving chains unpaired. Study-level findings and limits: The matching step, a VDJdb search, favored anti-spike CD8 responses and missed private and CD4 specificities.

The V and J ends lost 0 bases and 5 bases respectively, with 14 bases between them. CDR1 SGHDT and CDR2 YYEEEE come from the germline V gene. The CDR3 has 15 amino acids. Remarks on this clonotype: Its antigen remains unidentified.

The TCR library protocol was used to attach unique molecular identifiers. These identifiers were attached to individual cDNA molecules. TCRdb analysed the 5' RACE reads with MiXCR anew, one entry per CDR3 protein. The sample yields some 60,000 distinct CDR3 sequences, roughly 12% seen once. The sequencing here drew on whole blood, taken at baseline. This clonotype was sampled from an adult who was a healthcare worker with PCR-confirmed SARS-CoV-2 infection or an uninfected control (not recorded which). This chain uses TRBV5-6 with TRBJ2-5; D uncertain. CDR3 amino acids: CASSLEAWTLETQYF. CDR3 DNA sequence: TGTGCCAGCAGCTTGGAGGCCTGGACCTTGGAGACCCAGTACTTC.